This T cell receptor (beta chain) emerged from a study of OX40 agonist ivuxolimab in advanced cancers. This clone was found once. This CDR3 is 16 amino acids long. Germline V lookup: CDR1 SGHRS, CDR2 YFSETQ. V was pared by 1 base and J by 4 bases, with 6 bases of the junction left unmatched. Generated by immunoSEQ multiplex PCR, the TCRdb table keeps only in-frame clones and is missing some. The sample holds 65,000 to 75,000 clones, more than 70% seen once. The sequencing here drew on CD4+ or CD8+ T cells sorted from blood, taken in a trial of the OX40 agonist ivuxolimab. The clonotype was recovered from an adult with an advanced solid tumor such as melanoma, head and neck, liver or kidney cancer. The chain carries TRBV5-1 and TRBJ2-2, with 8 bases aligning to TRBD1. This chain's CDR3 is CASSLIGQGPTGELFF. In nucleotides, the CDR3 is TGCGCCAGCAGCTTGATAGGACAGGGCCCCACCGGGGAGCTGTTTTTT.